Presented here are 29 T cell receptor beta chains from one specimen sequenced in a study of Tregs in tolerant kidney transplant recipients. Libraries were prepared by immunoSEQ multiplex PCR; TCRdb keeps only in-frame clonotypes and omits some of them. The sample gives 15,000 to 19,000 clones, roughly 50% of which show up once; under 4% is in the top ten. No antigen has been identified for these receptors. FACS sorting followed a roughly six-day coculture of CFSE-labeled recipient PBMCs with irradiated graft donor PBMCs. The material was CD4+ T cells from blood cultured with allogeneic cells, obtained before the transplant. These receptor sequences come from a human patient who received a combined kidney and bone marrow transplant.

V gene TRBV10-3 combines with J gene TRBJ2-3; the D gene is possibly TRBD1 (6 bases). V was pared by 2 bases and J by 1 base, with 13 bases between. Germline CDR1 and CDR2: ENHRY and SYGVKD. The CDR3 loop spans 16 amino acids. This CDR3 is CAISEATGMGTDTQYF. The CDR3, as DNA: TGTGCCATCAGTGAGGCAACAGGGATGGGCACAGATACGCAGTATTTT.

The chain links TRBV5-1 to TRBJ2-1, with D perhaps TRBD2 (6 bases). Trimming cost V 0 bases and J 10 bases, with 14 bases left between them. The CDR3 totals 14 residues. Germline V CDR1 and CDR2: SGHRS, YFSETQ. The CDR3, as DNA: TGCGCCAGCAGCTTGGCGGCGGGGATGTTGGAGCAGTTCTTC. Protein: CASSLAAGMLEQFF.

J is TRBJ1-5 and V is TRBV19; TRBD1 is a possible D gene (5 bases). V was cut by 8 bases and J by 5 bases, with 19 bases left in between. Germline values: CDR1 LNHDA, CDR2 SQIVND (reference sequence). The length of the CDR3 is 15 residues. CDR3 loop: CASDGPHQGYQPQHF. Here the CDR3 DNA reads TGTGCCAGTGACGGTCCTCATCAGGGTTATCAGCCCCAGCATTTT.

The V and J genes are TRBV18 and TRBJ1-1, with D hard to call. This CDR3 region has 13 residues. The V gene's germline CDR1 is KGHSH and CDR2 LQKENI. V gave up 4 bases and J gave up 0 bases, with 6 bases separating them. The CDR3 DNA follows: TGTGCCAGCTCACGCGGGATGAACACTGAAGCTTTCTTT. Protein product: CASSRGMNTEAFF. Combining the CDR3 with reference TRBV18 and TRBJ1-1 gives the whole variable domain NAGVMQNPRHLVRRRGQEARLRCSPMKGHSHVYWYRQLPEEGLKFMVYLQKENIIDESGMPKERFSAEFPKEGPSILRIQQVVRGDSAAYFCASSRGMNTEAFFGQGTRLTVV.

In its sample, this clone was seen a few times. The chain carries TRBV18 and TRBJ2-3; maybe TRBD2 (6 bases). The CDR3 totals 16 residues. Trimming cost V 0 bases and J 6 bases, with 16 bases left between them. Germline lookup yields CDR1 KGHSH and CDR2 LQKENI. The CDR3 loop reads CASSPPGTALADTQYF. In nucleotides, the CDR3 is TGTGCCAGCTCACCACCGGGGACTGCCTTGGCGGATACGCAGTATTTT.

This clone was observed once. The chain uses TRBV7-9 and TRBJ2-5, with 8 bases aligning to TRBD1. The CDR3 consists of 14 residues. Germline loops: CDR1 SEHNR, CDR2 FQNEAQ (reference sequence). V was clipped by 5 bases and J by 2 bases; unmatched bases: 4. Here the CDR3 reads CASSLGQGQETQYF. CDR3 bases: TGTGCCAGCAGCCTCGGACAGGGTCAAGAGACCCAGTACTTC.

V is TRBV27 and J is TRBJ2-3; 8 nucleotides align to TRBD2. Losses at the gene ends were 4 bases for V and 2 bases for J; bases not matched to a gene: 2. The CDR3 runs 14 residues. Germline CDR1 reads MNHEY; CDR2 reads SMNVEV (reference sequence). The CDR3: CASSSGGDTDTQYF. In DNA, the CDR3 is TGTGCCAGCAGTTCGGGGGGGGACACAGATACGCAGTATTTT.

V usage is TRBV5-5 and J usage is TRBJ2-7; 7 bases align to TRBD1. V trimming: 4 bases; J trimming: 0 bases; junction bases outside the gene matches: 16. This CDR3 has 18 amino acids. The germline V gene has CDR1 SGHKS and CDR2 YYEKEE (reference sequence). Here the CDR3 reads CASSETRILQGFSYEQYF. The DNA of the CDR3 is TGTGCCAGCAGCGAAACCCGAATACTACAGGGGTTCTCCTACGAGCAGTACTTC.

The chain is built from TRBV12-5 and TRBJ1-4; maybe TRBD1 (5 bases). The CDR3 has 16 amino acids. V was trimmed by 3 bases and J by 0 bases, leaving 11 bases between them. The germline V gene has CDR1 LGHNT and CDR2 FRNRAP. This CDR3 is CASGFTQGSTNEKLFF. The CDR3 nucleotides are TGTGCTAGTGGTTTCACCCAGGGTTCAACTAATGAAAAACTGTTTTTT.

The chain links TRBV5-4 to TRBJ1-2; TRBD1 matches at 9 bases. Germline trimming cut 4 bases from V and 2 bases from J; bases unmatched to any gene: 3. The CDR3 sequence is 14 residues long. CDR1 and CDR2 from the germline V gene are SGHNT and YYREEE (reference sequence). As DNA, the CDR3 is TGTGCCAGCAGCCGGGGACAGGGAAACTATGGCTACACCTTC. Its protein is CASSRGQGNYGYTF. Drawing the rest from reference TRBV5-4 and TRBJ1-2, the complete variable domain is ETGVTQSPTHLIKTRGQQVTLRCSSQSGHNTVSWYQQALGQGPQFIFQYYREEENGRGNFPPRFSGLQFPNYSSELNVNALELDDSALYLCASSRGQGNYGYTFGSGTRLTVV.

The CDR3 region has the DNA TGTGCCGAAAGACAGGGGCACTATGGCTACACCTTC. Translation gives CAERQGHYGYTF. The chain has TRBV21-1 and TRBJ1-2; the DNA was not compared with TRBD1, the D call given in the table. TRBV21-1 is an annotated pseudogene. The CDR3 loop spans 12 amino acids.

This clone has a handful of counts. The rearrangement uses TRBV18 and TRBJ1-1, with no clear D. The CDR3 has 12 amino acids. CDR1 and CDR2 from the germline V gene are KGHSH and LQKENI. V lost 3 bases and J lost 10, with 12 bases in between. The CDR3 DNA sequence: TGTGCCAGCTCACCTGAGAGGGTAGGAGCTTTCTTT. It is translated as CASSPERVGAFF.

This clone was found a few times. CDR3 in DNA: TGCGCCAGCAGCCAAGGTCGGCAGGGGGTCGCCGAGCAGTACTTC. Translation gives CASSQGRQGVAEQYF. The J gene is TRBJ2-7, the V gene TRBV4-3; 7 bases are a match to TRBD1. The ends lost 1 base at V and 6 bases at J; junction bases unmatched: 9. CDR3 length equals 15 residues. Germline CDR1 is LGHNA and CDR2 is YSLEER.

J is TRBJ1-4 and V is TRBV19; 7 bases fit TRBD1. This CDR3 spans 16 amino acids. The trim removed 5 bases at V and 0 bases at J, leaving 6 bases unmatched. CDR1 is LNHDA, CDR2 SQIVND, per germline (reference sequence). The CDR3 loop reads CASSAPGGATNEKLFF. For the CDR3, the DNA is TGTGCCAGTAGTGCTCCAGGGGGAGCAACTAATGAAAAACTGTTTTTT.

The genes are TRBV7-6 and TRBJ2-5; 11 positions match TRBD1. CDR3 length equals 16 residues. CDR1 and CDR2 (germline): SGHVS, FNYEAQ. With 5 bases clipped from V and 2 bases from J, the junction kept 7 bases outside the gene matches. CDR3 amino acids: CASSRTWDRGQETQYF. CDR3 coding DNA: TGTGCCAGCAGCCGTACTTGGGACAGGGGGCAAGAGACCCAGTACTTC.

The sample holds a few counts of this clone. The chain carries TRBV4-1 and TRBJ2-3; 8 nucleotides line up with TRBD2. Trimming removed 3 bases from V and 8 bases from J; junction bases left unmatched: 13. The CDR3 spans 16 residues. Per the germline V gene, CDR1 is MGHRA and CDR2 is YSYEKL. The CDR3, as DNA: TGCGCCAGCAGCCATGTCGGGGAGCGGGGGTCTGGTACGCAGTATTTT. Amino acid sequence: CASSHVGERGSGTQYF.

V and J are TRBV6-6 and TRBJ1-5; the D gene is possibly TRBD1 (5 bases). V was cut by 4 bases and J by 2 bases, with 9 bases left in between. This CDR3 is 14 amino acids long. Germline loops: CDR1 MNHNY, CDR2 SVGAGI (reference sequence). The CDR3 DNA sequence: TGTGCCAGCAGTTCCCAGGGCGGCAATCAGCCCCAGCATTTT. It is translated as CASSSQGGNQPQHF.

This chain joins TRBV7-2 and TRBJ2-3, with 8 bases lining up with TRBD2. The length of the CDR3 is 16 residues. The V segment lost 8 bases and the J segment 4 bases; nucleotides outside the gene matches: 14. The germline CDR1 and CDR2 sequences are SGHTA and FQGNSA. The CDR3 protein is CASQSRGGSQSDTQYF. The DNA of the CDR3 is TGTGCCAGCCAGTCTCGCGGGGGGTCACAATCAGATACGCAGTATTTT. Together with reference TRBV7-2 and TRBJ2-3, the CDR3 gives the full variable domain: GAGVSQSPSNKVTEKGKDVELRCDPISGHTALYWYRQSLGQGLEFLIYFQGNSAPDKSGLPSDRFSAERTGGSVSTLTIQRTQQEDSAVYLCASQSRGGSQSDTQYFGPGTRLTVL.

This chain links TRBV6-1 with TRBJ2-3, with 7 positions matching TRBD2. The germline V gene has CDR1 MNHNS and CDR2 SASEGT. V shed 4 bases, J shed 3 bases, and the junction held 7 bases outside the gene matches. The CDR3 spans 15 residues. As DNA, the CDR3 is TGTGCCAGCAGTGCTAGCGGCATTGGGACAGATACGCAGTATTTT. Protein: CASSASGIGTDTQYF.

The chain couples TRBV19 to TRBJ1-5, with D tentatively TRBD1 (6 bases). Germline CDR1 is LNHDA and CDR2 is SQIVND (reference sequence). The CDR3 covers 13 residues. Trimming removed 5 bases from V and 12 bases from J, with 17 bases in between. CDR3 sequence: CASSLHNRANQHF. The CDR3 region has the DNA TGTGCCAGTAGTCTTCACAACAGGGCAAACCAGCATTTT.

This clone qualifies as medium-sized (0.01 to 0.1%). The genes are TRBV15 and TRBJ1-4, with D unresolved. Trimming left V 1 base short and J 8 bases short, with 14 bases between. The length of the CDR3 is 15 residues. The germline gives CDR1 LNHNV, CDR2 YYDKDF (reference sequence). The CDR3 region has the DNA TGTGCCACCAGCAGAGCTCCGTCGGTCCGGGAAAAACTGTTTTTT. Its protein product is CATSRAPSVREKLFF. Full variable domain (rest looked up from reference TRBV15 and TRBJ1-4): DAMVIQNPRYQVTQFGKPVTLSCSQTLNHNVMYWYQQKSSQAPKLLFHYYDKDFNNEADTPDNFQSRRPNTSFCFLDIRSPGLGDTAMYLCATSRAPSVREKLFFGSGTQLSVL.

The CDR3 protein is CASSVGYSVYSGNTIYF. The CDR3, as DNA: TGTGCCAGCAGCGTAGGGTACAGTGTATACTCTGGAAACACCATATATTTT. The rearrangement links TRBV9 to TRBJ1-3; D is uncertain. The CDR3 totals 17 residues. Germline loops: CDR1 SGDLS, CDR2 YYNGEE. V was pared by 0 bases and J by 0 bases, with 13 bases between.

The chain joins TRBV20-1 to TRBJ2-1; D gene unclear. V gave up 6 bases and J gave up 6 bases, with 9 bases separating them. The CDR3 length is 11 residues. The germline V gene encodes CDR1 DFQATT and CDR2 SNEGSKA (reference sequence). In nucleotides, the CDR3 is TGCAGTGCCCGACTTGGCAATGAGCAGTTCTTC. Translated: CSARLGNEQFF.

The rearrangement joins TRBV18 to TRBJ1-2; D ambiguous. Germline V gene lookup returns CDR1 KGHSH and CDR2 LQKENI. With 3 bases removed from V and 2 bases from J, the gap between germline ends came to 7 bases. This CDR3 contains 13 residues. The DNA of the CDR3 is TGTGCCAGCTCACCGGACTACAACTATGGCTACACCTTC. Protein: CASSPDYNYGYTF.

V gene TRBV19 combines with J gene TRBJ2-5; 9 bases match TRBD2. Germline CDR1 LNHDA, CDR2 SQIVND (reference sequence). The CDR3 consists of 15 residues. J gave up 5 bases and V 5 bases, and 9 bases lay outside the gene matches. CDR3 in amino acids: CASSSGLAGPETQYF. DNA for the CDR3: TGTGCCAGTAGTTCGGGACTAGCAGGGCCGGAGACCCAGTACTTC.

J is TRBJ2-2 and V is TRBV29-1, with TRBD2 matching 8 bases. The CDR3 extends over 14 amino acids. With 6 bases clipped from V and 3 bases from J, the junction kept 6 bases outside the gene matches. CDR1 and CDR2 (germline): SQVTM, ANQGSEA. Here the CDR3 DNA reads TGCAGCGTACTAACCGGGGGGGACACCGGGGAGCTGTTTTTT. It codes for CSVLTGGDTGELFF.

This clone was observed a handful of times. The chain recombines TRBV7-9 with TRBJ1-5; weak D call: TRBD1 (5 bases). Germline CDR1 reads SEHNR; CDR2 reads FQNEAQ (reference sequence). The CDR3 extends over 14 amino acids. The V and J ends lost 1 base and 4 bases respectively, with 8 bases between them. The CDR3 sequence is CASSLERGNQPQHF. The CDR3 bases are TGTGCCAGCAGCTTAGAACGGGGGAATCAGCCCCAGCATTTT.

V and J are TRBV7-7 and TRBJ1-3; D unclear. Trimming shortened V by 5 bases and J by 0 bases, and 17 bases separated the two germline ends. The CDR3 is 17 residues long. CDR1 is SSHAT, CDR2 FNYEAQ, per germline (reference sequence). CDR3 loop: CASSQLTHDNSGNTIYF. The CDR3 DNA is TGTGCCAGCAGCCAACTGACGCACGACAACTCTGGAAACACCATATATTTT. Variable domain in full (rest from reference TRBV7-7 and TRBJ1-3): GAGVSQSPRYKVTKRGQDVTLRCDPISSHATLYWYQQALGQGPEFLTYFNYEAQPDKSGLPSDRFSAERPEGSISTLTIQRTEQRDSAMYRCASSQLTHDNSGNTIYFGEGSWLTVV.

In this sample, this clone turned up a few times. The chain uses TRBV19 and TRBJ2-3, with D possibly matching TRBD1 (6 bases). Trimming took off 2 bases at V and 6 bases at J, with 18 bases between the two ends. Germline V lookup: CDR1 LNHDA, CDR2 SQIVND (reference sequence). This CDR3 is 16 amino acids long. The chain's CDR3 is CASSINWAGATDTQYF. DNA of the CDR3: TGTGCCAGTAGTATAAATTGGGCAGGGGCAACGGATACGCAGTATTTT.